Shown below are 20 T cell receptor beta chains from a single sample sequenced in a study of blood T cells in healthy people across ages. The second PCR ran roughly 7 to 12 cycles with a sample-barcoded 5' primer and J-beta primers. From the 5' RACE reads, TCRdb called clonotypes with MiXCR, one entry per CDR3 protein. The table has some 930,000 distinct CDR3 sequences, 25% to 30% seen once; the top ten hold 10% to 13%. These data also formed part of another study, on T cells of mothers and their children.

The sequenced sample consisted of blood. All receptors come from a woman in her thirties or forties in good health.

Only a few counts were recorded for this clonotype. The chain carries TRBV20-1 and TRBJ1-5; 7 bases match TRBD1. With 3 bases clipped from V and 3 bases from J, the junction kept 11 bases outside the gene matches. The CDR3 loop spans 16 amino acids. CDR1 and CDR2 from the germline V gene are DFQATT and SNEGSKA (reference sequence). The CDR3 nucleotides read TGCAGTGCTAGGTCAGCGTTGGGACAGTTCAATCAGCCCCAGCATTTT. It codes for CSARSALGQFNQPQHF.

In its sample, this clonotype was seen many times. The chain combines TRBV20-1 with TRBJ2-5, with 7 nucleotides matching TRBD1. The better agreement between TRBJ2-7 and the DNA end casts doubt on the J call. The CDR3 length is 15 residues. The germline V gene has CDR1 DFQATT and CDR2 SNEGSKA (reference sequence). The CDR3 region is CSAHVPRGSSDEQYF. Written as DNA, the CDR3 is TGCAGTGCTCACGTTCCCAGGGGGTCCTCGGACGAGCAGTACTTC.

CDR3 region: CSVAPTLGTEAFF. The CDR3 bases are TGCAGCGTCGCGCCTACCCTAGGCACTGAAGCTTTCTTT. The rearrangement joins TRBV29-1 to TRBJ1-1; unclear D gene. Per the germline V gene, CDR1 is SQVTM and CDR2 is ANQGSEA. The CDR3 consists of 13 residues. Trimming removed 6 bases from V and 4 bases from J, with 15 bases in between.

This clonotype was seen a few times. The chain uses TRBV6-5 and TRBJ1-5; 9 bases align to TRBD1. Germline CDR1 MNHEY, CDR2 SVGAGI. V was pared by 6 bases and J by 0 bases, with 6 bases of the junction left unmatched. CDR3 size: 16 residues. CDR3 sequence: CASRRTGDYSNQPQHF. DNA of the CDR3: TGTGCCAGCAGGAGGACAGGGGATTATAGCAATCAGCCCCAGCATTTT.

DNA of the CDR3: TGTGCCATCAGTGCGGACAGGGACCTTTACGAGCAGTACTTC. Protein product: CAISADRDLYEQYF. The chain joins TRBV10-3 to TRBJ2-7, with 8 bases aligning to TRBD1. This CDR3 region has 14 residues. The germline V gene encodes CDR1 ENHRY and CDR2 SYGVKD. V lost 4 bases to trimming and J lost 4 bases; unmatched junction nucleotides: 6.

This clonotype was recorded many times. The V gene is TRBV5-1, the J gene TRBJ2-5; 7 nucleotides agree with TRBD2. The trim removed 4 bases at V and 4 bases at J, leaving 10 bases unmatched. Germline V gene lookup returns CDR1 SGHRS and CDR2 YFSETQ. The CDR3 is 15 residues long. For the CDR3, the DNA is TGCGCCAGCAGCGCCGGACTGGGCGGGGGAGAGACCCAGTACTTC. It encodes CASSAGLGGGETQYF. The variable domain in full, completed from reference TRBV5-1 and TRBJ2-5, reads KAGVTQTPRYLIKTRGQQVTLSCSPISGHRSVSWYQQTPGQGLQFLFEYFSETQRNKGNFPGRFSGRQFSNSRSEMNVSTLELGDSALYLCASSAGLGGGETQYFGPGTRLLVL.

This clonotype was observed many times. The CDR3 DNA reads as TGTGCCAGCAGCTCCCCCCCCGGGACTAGCGGAGAGACCCAGTACTTC. This gives the protein CASSSPPGTSGETQYF. The chain combines TRBV9 with TRBJ2-5; 11 bases are a match to TRBD2. Germline assignment: CDR1 SGDLS and CDR2 YYNGEE. The V gene end was trimmed by 4 bases and the J gene end by 4 bases; junction bases not matched to a gene: 9. The CDR3 length is 16 residues.

For this clonotype: Possible read error: a much larger clone is one base away. The rearrangement uses TRBV24-1 and TRBJ2-5; TRBD2 matches at 8 bases. Near its end, the DNA agrees better with TRBJ2-7, so the J call may be wrong. CDR3 length: 13 residues. Germline V gives CDR1 KGHDR, CDR2 SFDVKD. Here the CDR3 DNA reads TGTGCCACCGGTGTCAGCGGGGGATACGAGCAGTACTTC. It codes for CATGVSGGYEQYF.

This clonotype appeared many times. The chain combines TRBV28 with TRBJ2-5; D is ambiguous. The germline gives CDR1 MDHEN, CDR2 SYDVKM. Trimming stripped 5 bases from V and 5 bases from J, with 9 bases between. The CDR3 covers 12 residues. The CDR3 nucleotides read TGTGCCAGCAGTCTTCAAAAGGAGACCCAGTACTTC. Translation gives CASSLQKETQYF.

The chain carries TRBV27 and TRBJ2-5; the D call may be TRBD1 or TRBD2 (6 bases each). The germline V and J ends were trimmed by 6 bases and 2 bases, with 13 bases remaining between them. The CDR3 has 14 residues. The germline gives CDR1 MNHEY, CDR2 SMNVEV (reference sequence). CDR3 loop: CASRVRGQQETQYF. The CDR3 DNA follows: TGTGCCAGCAGGGTCCGGGGGCAACAAGAGACCCAGTACTTC.

Note on this clonotype: One base away lies a much larger clone, so this may be a sequencing read error. V gene TRBV7-6 combines with J gene TRBJ2-1; D not resolved. This CDR3 spans 14 amino acids. From germline, CDR1 is SGHVS and CDR2 FNYEAQ. The CDR3 loop reads CASSPLPRNNKQFF. The CDR3 DNA reads TGTGCCAGCAGCCCCCTGCCGAGAAACAATAAGCAGTTCTTC.

This clonotype has ten or more counts. The chain recombines TRBV7-3 with TRBJ1-6; D might be TRBD1 (6 bases). Germline CDR1 is SGHTA and CDR2 is FQGTGA. V gave up 2 bases and J gave up 9 bases, with 11 bases separating them. The CDR3 extends over 14 amino acids. The CDR3 DNA reads as TGTGCCAGCAGCTTAGGGGGGCCGGGTTCACCCCTCCACTTT. The encoded protein is CASSLGGPGSPLHF.

This clonotype has just a few counts. The genes are TRBV7-6 and TRBJ1-1; perhaps TRBD1 as D (5 bases). The CDR3 totals 15 residues. Trimming left V 3 bases short and J 2 bases short, with 13 bases between. Germline CDR1 and CDR2: SGHVS and FNYEAQ. The CDR3 DNA is TGTGCCAGCAGCTTTATCCGGCAGGGTAACACTGAAGCTTTCTTT. This codes for CASSFIRQGNTEAFF.

The chain recombines TRBV9 with TRBJ1-2, with unresolved D. The CDR3 covers 13 residues. Trimming pared 0 bases from V and 3 bases from J, leaving 6 bases between. Germline-derived CDR1 and CDR2 are SGDLS and YYNGEE. The CDR3 loop is CASSVVADYGYTF. The CDR3 DNA reads TGTGCCAGCAGCGTAGTGGCTGACTATGGCTACACCTTC.

This chain joins TRBV12-3 or TRBV12-4 and TRBJ2-3, with 13 bases fitting TRBD2. Trimming cost V 9 bases and J 0 bases; bases outside gene matches: 6. This CDR3 is 16 amino acids long. The CDR3 nucleotides are TGTGCCAGTCGAGGGACTAGCGGGGAGAGCACAGATACGCAGTATTTT. As protein: CASRGTSGESTDTQYF.

The rearrangement links TRBV7-2 to TRBJ2-5, with 7 bases that match TRBD1. Germline lookup yields CDR1 SGHTA and CDR2 FQGNSA. The junction had 13 bases not matched to a gene; V was cut back by 5 bases and J by 4 bases. The CDR3 runs 16 residues. In nucleotides, the CDR3 is TGTGCCAGCAGCCAATCCCGGGACAGACTGCGAGAGACCCAGTACTTC. Protein sequence: CASSQSRDRLRETQYF.

The table lists this clonotype with a few counts. The chain is built from TRBV7-9 and TRBJ1-6; weak D call: TRBD1 (5 bases). Germline CDR1 and CDR2: SEHNR and FQNEAQ (reference sequence). The V end was cut by 1 base, the J end by 7 bases, with 11 bases between. The length of the CDR3 is 15 residues. The DNA of the CDR3 is TGTGCCAGCAGCTTAGGACGGGGGGGGAATTCACCCCTCCACTTT. It is translated as CASSLGRGGNSPLHF.

This clonotype was counted between two and nine times. The chain combines TRBV7-2 with TRBJ2-3, with TRBD2 matching over 8 bases. The CDR3 has 13 residues. V dropped 7 bases and J dropped 6; count of bases not matched to a gene: 6. Germline V gene lookup returns CDR1 SGHTA and CDR2 FQGNSA. The CDR3 DNA sequence: TGTGCCAGCACGGGAGGGGGGCGGGATACGCAGTATTTT. This sequence encodes CASTGGGRDTQYF. Based on the CDR3 plus reference TRBV7-2 and TRBJ2-3, the full variable domain is GAGVSQSPSNKVTEKGKDVELRCDPISGHTALYWYRQSLGQGLEFLIYFQGNSAPDKSGLPSDRFSAERTGGSVSTLTIQRTQQEDSAVYLCASTGGGRDTQYFGPGTRLTVL.

This clonotype was seen more than once but under ten times. The V call is TRBV7-2, the J call TRBJ2-3; 10 bases line up with TRBD2. The CDR3 length is 16 residues. Germline CDR1 reads SGHTA; CDR2 reads FQGNSA. Unmatched junction bases numbered 5, after V lost 4 bases and J lost 1 base. DNA of the CDR3: TGTGCCAGCAGCTCTTCCGGGACTAGCGGCACAGATACGCAGTATTTT. This sequence encodes CASSSSGTSGTDTQYF.

This clonotype showed up just a few times. The J gene is TRBJ1-1, the V gene TRBV11-2; 7 nucleotides line up with TRBD1. V dropped 5 bases and J dropped 8; count of bases not matched to a gene: 11. This CDR3 has 14 residues. CDR1 is SGHAT and CDR2 is FQNNGV in the germline V gene. Written as DNA, the CDR3 is TGTGCCAGCAGCCACGCCGGGAAGGGGGCCGAAGCTTTCTTT. Encoded protein: CASSHAGKGAEAFF.